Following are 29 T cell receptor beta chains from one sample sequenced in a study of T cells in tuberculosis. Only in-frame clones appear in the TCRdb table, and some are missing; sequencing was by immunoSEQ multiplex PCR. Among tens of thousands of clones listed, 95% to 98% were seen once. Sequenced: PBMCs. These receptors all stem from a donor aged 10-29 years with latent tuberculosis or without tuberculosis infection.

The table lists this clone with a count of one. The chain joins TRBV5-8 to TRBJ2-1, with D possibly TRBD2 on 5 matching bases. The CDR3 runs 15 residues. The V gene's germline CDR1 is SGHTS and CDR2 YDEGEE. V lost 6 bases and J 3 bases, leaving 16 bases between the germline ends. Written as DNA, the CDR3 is TGTGCCAGCATGGGTCGAGCGGCCTTCTACAATGAGCAGTTCTTC. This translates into CASMGRAAFYNEQFF.

The CDR3 loop reads CASRQNTGELFF. The CDR3 nucleotides are TGTGCCAGCAGACAGAACACCGGGGAGCTGTTTTTT. The chain couples TRBV6-6 to TRBJ2-2, with D uncertain. The V gene's germline CDR1 is MNHNY and CDR2 SVGAGI (reference sequence). V gave up 6 bases and J gave up 1 base, with 3 bases separating them. The CDR3 contains 12 residues.

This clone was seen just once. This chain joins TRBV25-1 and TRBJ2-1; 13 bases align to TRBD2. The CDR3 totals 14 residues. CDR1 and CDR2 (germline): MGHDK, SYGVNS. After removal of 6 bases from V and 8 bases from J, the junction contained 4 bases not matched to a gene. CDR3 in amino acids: CASRLAGGVYEQFF. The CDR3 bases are TGTGCCAGCAGACTAGCGGGGGGGGTCTATGAGCAGTTCTTC.

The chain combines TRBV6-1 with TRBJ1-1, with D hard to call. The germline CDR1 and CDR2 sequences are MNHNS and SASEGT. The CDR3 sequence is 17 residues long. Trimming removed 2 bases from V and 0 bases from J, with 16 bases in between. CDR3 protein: CASSELRRRMLNTEAFF. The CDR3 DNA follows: TGTGCCAGCAGTGAACTTAGACGGAGGATGTTGAACACTGAAGCTTTCTTT.

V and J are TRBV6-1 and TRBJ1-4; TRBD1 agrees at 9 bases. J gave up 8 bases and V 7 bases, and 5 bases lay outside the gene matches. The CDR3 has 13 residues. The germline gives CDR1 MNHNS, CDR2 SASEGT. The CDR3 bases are TGTGCCAGCACCCGGGACAGGGACGAAAAACTGTTTTTT. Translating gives CASTRDRDEKLFF.

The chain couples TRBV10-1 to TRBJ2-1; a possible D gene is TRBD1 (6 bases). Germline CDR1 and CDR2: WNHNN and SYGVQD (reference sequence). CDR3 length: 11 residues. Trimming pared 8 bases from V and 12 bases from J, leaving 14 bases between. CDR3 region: CASSGETGQFF. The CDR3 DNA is TGCGCCAGCTCAGGGGAGACAGGGCAGTTCTTC.

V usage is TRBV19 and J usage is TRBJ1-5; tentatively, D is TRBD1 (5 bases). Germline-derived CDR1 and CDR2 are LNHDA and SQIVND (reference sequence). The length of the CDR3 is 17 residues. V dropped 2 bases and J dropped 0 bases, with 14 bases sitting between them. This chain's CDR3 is CASSISRQGDSNQPQHF. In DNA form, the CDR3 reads TGTGCCAGTAGTATAAGCCGCCAGGGTGATAGCAATCAGCCCCAGCATTTT. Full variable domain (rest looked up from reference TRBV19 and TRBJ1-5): DGGITQSPKYLFRKEGQNVTLSCEQNLNHDAMYWYRQDPGQGLRLIYYSQIVNDFQKGDIAEGYSVSREKKESFPLTVTSAQKNPTAFYLCASSISRQGDSNQPQHFGDGTRLSIL.

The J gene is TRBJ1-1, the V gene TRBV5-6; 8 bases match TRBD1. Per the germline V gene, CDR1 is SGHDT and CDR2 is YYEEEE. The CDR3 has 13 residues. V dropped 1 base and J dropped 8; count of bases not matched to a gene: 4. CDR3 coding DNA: TGTGCCAGCAGCTTGTGGGGGGACAGGGAAGCTTTCTTT. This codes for CASSLWGDREAFF. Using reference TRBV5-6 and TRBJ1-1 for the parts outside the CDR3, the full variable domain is DAGVTQSPTHLIKTRGQQVTLRCSPKSGHDTVSWYQQALGQGPQFIFQYYEEEERQRGNFPDRFSGHQFPNYSSELNVNALLLGDSALYLCASSLWGDREAFFGQGTRLTVV.

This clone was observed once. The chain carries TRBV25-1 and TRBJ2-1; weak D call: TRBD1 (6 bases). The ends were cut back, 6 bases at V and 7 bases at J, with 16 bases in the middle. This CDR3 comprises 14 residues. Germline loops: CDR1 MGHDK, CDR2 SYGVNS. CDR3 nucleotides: TGTGCCAGCAGAGGGGGAACCGGAGAGAATGAGCAGTTCTTC. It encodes CASRGGTGENEQFF. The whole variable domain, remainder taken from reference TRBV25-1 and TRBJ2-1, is EADIYQTPRYLVIGTGKKITLECSQTMGHDKMYWYQQDPGMELHLIHYSYGVNSTEKGDLSSESTVSRIRTEHFPLTLESARPSHTSQYLCASRGGTGENEQFFGPGTRLTVL.

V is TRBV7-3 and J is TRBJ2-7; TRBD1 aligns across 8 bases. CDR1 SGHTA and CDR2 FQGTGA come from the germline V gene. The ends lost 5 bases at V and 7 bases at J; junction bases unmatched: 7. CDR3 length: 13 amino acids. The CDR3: CASSGQGGMEQYF. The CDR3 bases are TGTGCCAGCAGCGGACAGGGCGGGATGGAGCAGTACTTC.

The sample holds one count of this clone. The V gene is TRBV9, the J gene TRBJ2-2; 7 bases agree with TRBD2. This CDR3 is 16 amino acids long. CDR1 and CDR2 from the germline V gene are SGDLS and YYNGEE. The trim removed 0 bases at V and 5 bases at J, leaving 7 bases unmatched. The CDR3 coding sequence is TGTGCCAGCAGCGTAGACCACGGGGGGAGAACCGGGGAGCTGTTTTTT. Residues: CASSVDHGGRTGELFF. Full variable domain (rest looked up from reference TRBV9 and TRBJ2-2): DSGVTQTPKHLITATGQRVTLRCSPRSGDLSVYWYQQSLDQGLQFLIQYYNGEERAKGNILERFSAQQFPDLHSELNLSSLELGDSALYFCASSVDHGGRTGELFFGEGSRLTVL.

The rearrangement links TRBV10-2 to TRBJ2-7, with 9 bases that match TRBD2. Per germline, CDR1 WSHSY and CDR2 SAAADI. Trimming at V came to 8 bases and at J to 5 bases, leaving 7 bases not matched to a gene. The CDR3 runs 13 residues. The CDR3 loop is CASLSGSGDEQYF. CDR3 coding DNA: TGCGCCAGCCTTAGCGGGAGTGGCGACGAGCAGTACTTC.

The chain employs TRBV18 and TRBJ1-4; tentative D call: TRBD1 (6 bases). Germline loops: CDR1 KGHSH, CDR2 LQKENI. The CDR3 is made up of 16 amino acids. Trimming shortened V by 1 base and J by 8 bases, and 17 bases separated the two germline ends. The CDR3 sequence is CASSPLRTGLQEKLFF. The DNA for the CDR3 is TGTGCCAGCTCACCACTACGTACAGGGTTACAGGAAAAACTGTTTTTT.

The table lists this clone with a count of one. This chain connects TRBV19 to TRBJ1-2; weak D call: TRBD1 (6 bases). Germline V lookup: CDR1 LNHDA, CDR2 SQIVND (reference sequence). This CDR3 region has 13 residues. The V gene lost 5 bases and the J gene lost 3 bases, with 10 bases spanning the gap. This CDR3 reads CASSATGHYGYTF. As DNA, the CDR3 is TGTGCCAGTAGTGCAACAGGGCACTATGGCTACACCTTC.

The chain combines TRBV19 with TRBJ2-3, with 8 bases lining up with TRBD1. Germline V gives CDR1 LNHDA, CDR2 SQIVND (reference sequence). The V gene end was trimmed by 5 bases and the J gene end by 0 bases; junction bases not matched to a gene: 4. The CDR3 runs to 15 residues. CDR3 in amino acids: CASSRRTGSTDTQYF. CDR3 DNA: TGTGCCAGTAGTCGACGGACAGGGAGCACAGATACGCAGTATTTT.

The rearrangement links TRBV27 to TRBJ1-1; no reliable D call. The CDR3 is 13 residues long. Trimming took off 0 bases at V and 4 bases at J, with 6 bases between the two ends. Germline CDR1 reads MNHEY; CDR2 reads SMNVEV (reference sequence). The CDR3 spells CASSLSLRTEAFF. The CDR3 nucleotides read TGTGCCAGCAGTTTATCGTTGCGCACTGAAGCTTTCTTT.

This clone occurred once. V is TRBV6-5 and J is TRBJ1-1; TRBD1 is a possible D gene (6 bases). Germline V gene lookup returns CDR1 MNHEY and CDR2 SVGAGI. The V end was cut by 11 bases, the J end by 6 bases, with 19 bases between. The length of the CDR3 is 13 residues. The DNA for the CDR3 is TGTGCCTCTACCCCCCCGGGGGGGCCTGAAGCTTTCTTT. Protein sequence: CASTPPGGPEAFF.

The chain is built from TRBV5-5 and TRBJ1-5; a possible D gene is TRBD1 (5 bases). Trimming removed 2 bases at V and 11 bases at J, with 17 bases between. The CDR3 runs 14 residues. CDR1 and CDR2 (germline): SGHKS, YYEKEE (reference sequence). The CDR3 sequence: CASSFDHLIGAQHF. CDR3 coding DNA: TGTGCCAGCAGCTTTGACCATCTTATAGGGGCCCAGCATTTT.

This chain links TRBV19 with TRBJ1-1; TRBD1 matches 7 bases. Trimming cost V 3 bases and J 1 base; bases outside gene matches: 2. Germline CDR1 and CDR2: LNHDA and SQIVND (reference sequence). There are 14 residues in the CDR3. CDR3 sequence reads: CASSMTGQNTEAFF. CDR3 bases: TGTGCCAGTAGTATGACAGGGCAGAACACTGAAGCTTTCTTT.

This CDR3 reads CASSLSTGGYGYTF. In DNA form, the CDR3 reads TGTGCCAGCAGTTTGTCGACAGGGGGCTATGGCTACACCTTC. The gene calls are TRBV27 and TRBJ1-2, with TRBD1 matching 9 bases. The germline V gene has CDR1 MNHEY and CDR2 SMNVEV (reference sequence). CDR3 length: 14 amino acids. V shed 3 bases and J 4 bases; nucleotides not matched to a gene: 3.

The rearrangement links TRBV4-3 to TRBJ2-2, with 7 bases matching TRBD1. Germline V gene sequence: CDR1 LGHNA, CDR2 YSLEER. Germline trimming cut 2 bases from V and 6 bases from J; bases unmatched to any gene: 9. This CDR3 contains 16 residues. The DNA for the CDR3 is TGCGCCAGCAGCCAACCCGGACAGGTTGGACCCGGGGAGCTGTTTTTT. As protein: CASSQPGQVGPGELFF.

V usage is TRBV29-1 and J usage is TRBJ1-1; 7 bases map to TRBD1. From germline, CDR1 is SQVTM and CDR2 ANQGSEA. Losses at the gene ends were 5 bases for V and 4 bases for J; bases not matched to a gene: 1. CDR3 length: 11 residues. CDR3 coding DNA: TGCAGCGTTAAGGGGGCCACTGAAGCTTTCTTT. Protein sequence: CSVKGATEAFF.

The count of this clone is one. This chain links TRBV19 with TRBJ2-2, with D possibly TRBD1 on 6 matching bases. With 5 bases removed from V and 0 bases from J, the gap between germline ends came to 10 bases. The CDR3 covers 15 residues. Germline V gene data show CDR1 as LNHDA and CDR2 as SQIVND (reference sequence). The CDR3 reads CASSFGTTNTGELFF. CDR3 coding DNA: TGTGCCAGTAGTTTCGGGACAACGAACACCGGGGAGCTGTTTTTT.

This CDR3 is CASSQVAGGTDTQYF. In nucleotides, the CDR3 is TGTGCCAGCAGCCAAGTCGCAGGGGGCACAGATACGCAGTATTTT. The V call is TRBV4-2, the J call TRBJ2-3; D may be TRBD1 (6 bases). The CDR3 totals 15 residues. The germline V gene encodes CDR1 LGHNA and CDR2 YNFKEQ. The ends were cut back, 1 base at V and 1 base at J, with 9 bases in the middle.

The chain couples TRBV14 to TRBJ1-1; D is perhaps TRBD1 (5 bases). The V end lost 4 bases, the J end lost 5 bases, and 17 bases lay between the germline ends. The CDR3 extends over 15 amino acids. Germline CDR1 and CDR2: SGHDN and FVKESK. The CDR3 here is CASSRSGQANTEAFF. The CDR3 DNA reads TGTGCCAGCAGCCGCTCAGGACAAGCGAATACTGAAGCTTTCTTT.

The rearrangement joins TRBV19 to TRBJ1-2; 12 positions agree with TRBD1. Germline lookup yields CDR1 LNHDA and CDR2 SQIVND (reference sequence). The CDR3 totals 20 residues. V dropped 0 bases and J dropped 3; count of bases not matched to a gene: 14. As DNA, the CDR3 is TGTGCCAGTAGTATAGATTGGATCGGGACAGGGGGCGTTGAGGACTATGGCTACACCTTC. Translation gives CASSIDWIGTGGVEDYGYTF.

For the CDR3, the DNA is TGTGCCAGCAGCCCATTCACTAATCAAGAGACCCAGTACTTC. As protein: CASSPFTNQETQYF. V is TRBV7-8 and J is TRBJ2-5; no reliable D call. CDR3 size: 14 residues. The germline CDR1 and CDR2 sequences are SGHVS and FQNEAQ. Trimming stripped 5 bases from V and 2 bases from J, with 12 bases between.

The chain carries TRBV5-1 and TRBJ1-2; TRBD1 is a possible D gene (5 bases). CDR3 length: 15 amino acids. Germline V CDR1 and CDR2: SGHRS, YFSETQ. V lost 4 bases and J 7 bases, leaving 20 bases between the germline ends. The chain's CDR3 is CASSPHLSGLLGYTF. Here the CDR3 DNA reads TGCGCCAGCAGCCCCCACCTTTCAGGGTTGCTTGGCTACACCTTC.

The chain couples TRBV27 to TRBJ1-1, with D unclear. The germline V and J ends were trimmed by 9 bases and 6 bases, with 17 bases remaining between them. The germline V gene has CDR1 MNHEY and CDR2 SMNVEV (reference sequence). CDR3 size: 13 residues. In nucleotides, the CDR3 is TGTGCCAGTAAGTGGCGGCGTTACGCTGAAGCTTTCTTT. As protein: CASKWRRYAEAFF.